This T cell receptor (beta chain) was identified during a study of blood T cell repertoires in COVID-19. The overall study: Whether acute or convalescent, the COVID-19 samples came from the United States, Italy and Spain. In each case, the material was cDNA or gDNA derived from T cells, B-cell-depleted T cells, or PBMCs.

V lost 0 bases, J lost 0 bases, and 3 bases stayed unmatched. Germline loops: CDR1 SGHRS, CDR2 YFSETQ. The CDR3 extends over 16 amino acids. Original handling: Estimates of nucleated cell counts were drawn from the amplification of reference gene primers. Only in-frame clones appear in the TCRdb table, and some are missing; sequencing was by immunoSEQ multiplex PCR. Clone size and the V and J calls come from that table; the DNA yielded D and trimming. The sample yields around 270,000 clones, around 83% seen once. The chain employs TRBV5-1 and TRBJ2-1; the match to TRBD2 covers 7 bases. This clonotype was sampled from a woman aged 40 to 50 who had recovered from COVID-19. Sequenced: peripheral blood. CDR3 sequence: CASSLDPGGSYNEQFF. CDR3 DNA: TGCGCCAGCAGCTTGGACCCGGGGGGCTCCTACAATGAGCAGTTCTTC.